This entry lists 28 T cell receptor beta chains sequenced from one sample in a study of blood T cell repertoires in COVID-19. The protocol was immunoSEQ multiplex PCR, while the TCRdb copy is restricted to in-frame clones and leaves out a portion. The table lists roughly 45,000 clones, approximately 84% of them singletons, with approximately 2.5% in the top ten. Sequencing was performed on peripheral blood. The receptors were gathered from a woman aged 80 or older with COVID-19, enrolled during active disease.

The chain uses TRBV7-3 and TRBJ2-7, with TRBD2 as a possible D gene (7 bases). This CDR3 comprises 19 residues. Germline CDR1 and CDR2: SGHTA and FQGTGA. Trimming removed 2 bases at V and 1 base at J, with 24 bases between. This CDR3 is CASSLFPPTGGGSSYEQYF. The CDR3 DNA is TGTGCCAGCAGCTTATTCCCACCTACTGGCGGGGGCTCTTCCTACGAGCAGTACTTC.

The gene calls are TRBV27 and TRBJ1-5; tentatively, D is TRBD1 (5 bases). In germline, CDR1 is MNHEY, CDR2 SMNVEV (reference sequence). The CDR3 consists of 16 residues. The V end was cut by 4 bases, the J end by 0 bases, with 13 bases between. CDR3 in amino acids: CASSSTQGGSNQPQHF. The CDR3 DNA sequence: TGTGCCAGCAGTTCCACCCAGGGAGGTAGCAATCAGCCCCAGCATTTT.

The chain carries TRBV27 and TRBJ2-7; 14 bases map to TRBD2. The CDR3 is 16 amino acids. Germline V lookup: CDR1 MNHEY, CDR2 SMNVEV (reference sequence). Trimming removed 5 bases from V and 12 bases from J; junction bases left unmatched: 15. The CDR3 DNA is TGTGCCAGCAGTCTGACTAGCGGGGGGGCACACCCCTTGATGTACTTC. Its translation: CASSLTSGGAHPLMYF.

The chain combines TRBV29-1 with TRBJ2-1, with D possibly being TRBD2 (6 bases). Between the trimmed V and J ends, which lost 8 bases and 6 bases, there was a span of 17 bases. Per the germline V gene, CDR1 is SQVTM and CDR2 is ANQGSEA. This CDR3 has 13 amino acids. CDR3 sequence reads: CSLGLSSANEQFF. CDR3 in DNA: TGCAGCTTGGGACTGTCCTCTGCCAATGAGCAGTTCTTC.

The chain links TRBV12-3 or TRBV12-4 to TRBJ2-7; maybe TRBD1 (6 bases). The CDR3 sequence is 13 residues long. Trimming cost V 3 bases and J 4 bases, with 10 bases left between them. CDR3 DNA: TGTGCCAGCAGTTTGACAGGCCTATACGAGCAGTACTTC. As protein: CASSLTGLYEQYF.

The chain is built from TRBV7-9 and TRBJ1-2; no clear D gene. Germline V gives CDR1 SEHNR, CDR2 FQNEAQ (reference sequence). V lost 1 base, J lost 2 bases, and 11 bases lay in between. The CDR3 runs 15 residues. CDR3 region: CASSLGSAGNYGYTF. CDR3 in DNA: TGTGCCAGCAGCTTAGGGTCGGCAGGAAACTATGGCTACACCTTC.

The chain employs TRBV15 and TRBJ1-2; perhaps TRBD1 as D (6 bases). The CDR3 consists of 16 residues. Germline V gene lookup returns CDR1 LNHNV and CDR2 YYDKDF (reference sequence). V lost 0 bases to trimming and J lost 7 bases, with 18 bases between them. The CDR3 is CATSRDSGATLGGYTF. CDR3 nucleotide sequence: TGTGCCACCAGCAGAGATTCAGGGGCGACGTTGGGTGGCTACACCTTC. Full variable domain (outside the CDR3, taken from reference TRBV15 and TRBJ1-2): DAMVIQNPRYQVTQFGKPVTLSCSQTLNHNVMYWYQQKSSQAPKLLFHYYDKDFNNEADTPDNFQSRRPNTSFCFLDIRSPGLGDTAMYLCATSRDSGATLGGYTFGSGTRLTVV.

The gene calls are TRBV5-1 and TRBJ2-7; D not resolved. The V gene's germline CDR1 is SGHRS and CDR2 YFSETQ. The CDR3 is made up of 13 amino acids. V lost 1 base, J lost 7 bases, and 12 bases lay in between. In DNA, the CDR3 is TGCGCCAGCAGCTTGAGCGCACTCTTAGAGCAGTACTTC. Its protein product is CASSLSALLEQYF.

This rearrangement joins TRBV4-2 to TRBJ1-2; no reliable D call. The germline CDR1 and CDR2 sequences are LGHNA and YNFKEQ. V was cut by 0 bases and J by 14 bases, with 22 bases left in between. The CDR3 is 15 amino acids. The CDR3 DNA reads as TGTGCCAGCAGCCAAGATAAGGTCCTTCGGGTTCGGCAAACCTTC. Translated, it gives CASSQDKVLRVRQTF.

The rearrangement joins TRBV7-3 to TRBJ2-7; the D gene is possibly TRBD1 (5 bases). Germline values: CDR1 SGHTA, CDR2 FQGTGA. V lost 1 base and J 0 bases, leaving 19 bases between the germline ends. The CDR3 loop spans 18 amino acids. CDR3 nucleotides: TGTGCCAGCAGCTTAAGGGGCCTGGACCCGCCCTTCTCCTACGAGCAGTACTTC. It translates to CASSLRGLDPPFSYEQYF.

The rearrangement links TRBV5-1 to TRBJ2-5; D not resolved. The V end lost 5 bases, the J end lost 2 bases, and 19 bases lay between the germline ends. Germline V gene sequence: CDR1 SGHRS, CDR2 YFSETQ. The CDR3 contains 16 residues. The CDR3 nucleotides read TGCGCCAGCAGTGCCACGCACTCCGTGCCTCAAGAGACCCAGTACTTC. Its translation: CASSATHSVPQETQYF.

The chain combines TRBV6-5 with TRBJ2-7; 14 bases are shared with TRBD2. The germline gives CDR1 MNHEY, CDR2 SVGAGI. The ends lost 6 bases at V and 4 bases at J; junction bases unmatched: 5. CDR3 length: 15 residues. CDR3 sequence: CASRVGTSGSYEQYF. The CDR3 DNA reads TGTGCCAGCAGGGTAGGGACTAGCGGGAGTTACGAGCAGTACTTC.

V gene TRBV6-1 combines with J gene TRBJ1-2; 7 bases line up with TRBD1. V was pared by 3 bases and J by 9 bases, with 10 bases of the junction left unmatched. The CDR3 has 14 amino acids. Germline lookup yields CDR1 MNHNS and CDR2 SASEGT. CDR3 sequence: CASSDPGQSQSYTF. DNA of the CDR3: TGTGCCAGCAGTGATCCGGGACAGAGTCAAAGCTACACCTTC.

V is TRBV7-9 and J is TRBJ2-4; D gene ambiguous. The CDR3 has 15 amino acids. With 3 bases removed from V and 0 bases from J, the gap between germline ends came to 9 bases. Germline CDR1 is SEHNR and CDR2 is FQNEAQ (reference sequence). Here the CDR3 reads CASSLGRIAKNIQYF. The CDR3 DNA sequence: TGTGCCAGCAGCTTGGGCAGAATAGCCAAAAACATTCAGTACTTC.

The gene calls are TRBV30 and TRBJ1-2; D gene ambiguous. Deletions cut 2 bases from V and 2 bases from J, with 6 bases between. This CDR3 has 12 residues. Germline V gene data show CDR1 as GTSNPN and CDR2 as SVGIG (reference sequence). The CDR3: CAWSLGNYGYTF. The CDR3 region has the DNA TGTGCCTGGAGTCTTGGCAACTATGGCTACACCTTC.

V usage is TRBV5-1 and J usage is TRBJ2-6; 9 bases agree with TRBD1. V lost 7 bases to trimming and J lost 0 bases; unmatched junction nucleotides: 5. In germline, CDR1 is SGHRS, CDR2 YFSETQ. This CDR3 is built from 16 residues. The CDR3: CASGQGHGSGANVLTF. The CDR3 DNA is TGCGCCAGCGGACAGGGGCATGGCTCTGGGGCCAACGTCCTGACTTTC.

V is TRBV27 and J is TRBJ2-1, with D maybe TRBD2 (6 bases). This CDR3 spans 17 amino acids. Germline CDR1 and CDR2: MNHEY and SMNVEV (reference sequence). V dropped 6 bases and J dropped 4 bases, with 22 bases sitting between them. CDR3 DNA sequence: TGTGCCAGCAGCAGAGATCCTGGGGGGATTGGATACAATGAGCAGTTCTTC. It encodes CASSRDPGGIGYNEQFF.

This rearrangement joins TRBV6-5 to TRBJ1-2, with D possibly matching TRBD1 (6 bases). CDR1 and CDR2 from the germline V gene are MNHEY and SVGAGI. Trimming removed 5 bases at V and 5 bases at J, with 9 bases between. The CDR3 consists of 12 residues. The CDR3 reads CASSQQGYGYTF. The CDR3 DNA is TGTGCCAGCAGTCAACAGGGTTATGGCTACACCTTC.

This clone was seen a single time. This chain connects TRBV5-1 to TRBJ2-7, with 12 positions matching TRBD2. Germline V lookup: CDR1 SGHRS, CDR2 YFSETQ. CDR3 length: 16 amino acids. With 6 bases clipped from V and 0 bases from J, the junction kept 7 bases outside the gene matches. The CDR3 spells CASTRTSGTVSYEQYF. In DNA form, the CDR3 reads TGCGCCAGCACCAGGACTAGCGGGACCGTCTCCTACGAGCAGTACTTC.

The chain couples TRBV3-1 (or the pseudogene TRBV3-2) to TRBJ1-1; no clear D gene. Trimming removed 6 bases at V and 6 bases at J, with 11 bases between. This CDR3 has 12 amino acids. CDR1 and CDR2 from the germline V gene are LGHDT and YNNKEL (reference sequence). Here the CDR3 reads CASSSRLAEAFF. CDR3 sequence (DNA): TGTGCCAGCAGTAGCCGTCTGGCTGAAGCTTTCTTT.

V is TRBV7-2 and J is TRBJ1-5; 8 nucleotides align to TRBD1. V gave up 1 base and J gave up 0 bases; unmatched junction bases: 2. Germline V gives CDR1 SGHTA, CDR2 FQGNSA. CDR3 length equals 16 residues. CDR3 in amino acids: CASSLGTGRSNQPQHF. DNA for the CDR3: TGTGCCAGCAGCTTAGGGACAGGGCGTAGCAATCAGCCCCAGCATTTT.

The V gene is TRBV6-1, the J gene TRBJ1-1; 7 nucleotides align to TRBD1. J lost 5 bases, V lost 2 bases, and 5 bases had no gene match. The CDR3 is 14 residues long. From germline, CDR1 is MNHNS and CDR2 SASEGT. The CDR3, as DNA: TGTGCCAGCAGTGAACGAGGGGGCCGGACTGAAGCTTTCTTT. Translation gives CASSERGGRTEAFF.

The chain employs TRBV6-6 and TRBJ2-7; 7 positions agree with TRBD1. The CDR3 is 14 amino acids. V shed 8 bases and J 2 bases; nucleotides not matched to a gene: 9. From germline, CDR1 is MNHNY and CDR2 SVGAGI (reference sequence). The CDR3 spells CASSQQGPTYEQYF. The CDR3 DNA is TGTGCCAGCTCCCAACAGGGGCCTACCTACGAGCAGTACTTC.

This clone has just one count. The rearrangement joins TRBV2 to TRBJ1-5, with a possible D match to TRBD1 (5 bases). V lost 5 bases and J 0 bases, leaving 11 bases between the germline ends. The CDR3 has 15 amino acids. The V gene's germline CDR1 is SNHLY and CDR2 FYNNEI. CDR3 protein: CASSYDGHSNQPQHF. CDR3 DNA: TGTGCCAGCAGTTACGACGGACATAGCAATCAGCCCCAGCATTTT.

The CDR3 DNA reads TGTGCCAGCAGCCCTAGGACAGGGCAAGAGACCCAGTACTTC. This gives the protein CASSPRTGQETQYF. The rearrangement joins TRBV7-2 to TRBJ2-5; 8 nucleotides align to TRBD1. The CDR3 is 14 residues long. Germline CDR1 SGHTA, CDR2 FQGNSA. The ends lost 5 bases at V and 2 bases at J; junction bases unmatched: 4.

The rearrangement joins TRBV2 to TRBJ1-2, with D perhaps TRBD1 (6 bases). Germline V gene data show CDR1 as SNHLY and CDR2 as FYNNEI. V was trimmed by 6 bases and J by 0 bases, leaving 14 bases between them. The CDR3 spans 15 residues. The CDR3 here is CASRTRTAANYGYTF. CDR3 DNA sequence: TGTGCCAGCAGGACAAGGACAGCTGCTAACTATGGCTACACCTTC.

The rearrangement uses TRBV5-8 and TRBJ1-3; maybe TRBD1 (6 bases). The CDR3 has 14 residues. CDR1 and CDR2 (germline): SGHTS, YDEGEE. V was pared by 4 bases and J by 2 bases, with 10 bases between. The CDR3 nucleotides read TGTGCCAGCAGCAAAGACAGGCCTGGAAACACCATATATTTT. Translation: CASSKDRPGNTIYF.

The J gene is TRBJ1-4, the V gene TRBV19; D is possibly TRBD1 (5 bases). The CDR3 consists of 13 residues. Trimming removed 3 bases from V and 6 bases from J, with 8 bases in between. The germline CDR1 and CDR2 sequences are LNHDA and SQIVND (reference sequence). CDR3 amino acids: CASSIARDEKLFF. The CDR3 bases are TGTGCCAGTAGTATCGCCAGGGATGAAAAACTGTTTTTT.